This passage covers 16 T cell receptor beta chains from one sample sequenced in a study of blood T cell repertoires in COVID-19. Sequencing used immunoSEQ multiplex PCR; TCRdb keeps in-frame clones, though not all of them. The sample has about 46,000 clones; 80% to 90% are singletons. Sample: peripheral blood. These receptor sequences come from a woman of 80 years or more with COVID-19, enrolled during active disease.

V usage is TRBV12-5 and J usage is TRBJ1-6; D is perhaps TRBD1 (6 bases). The CDR3 is made up of 20 amino acids. Germline V CDR1 and CDR2: LGHNT, FRNRAP. With 6 bases removed from V and 0 bases from J, the gap between germline ends came to 24 bases. CDR3 in amino acids: CASGSAAGTPKSSYNSPLHF. The CDR3 DNA reads TGTGCTAGTGGAAGTGCCGCCGGGACACCCAAGAGCTCCTATAATTCACCCCTCCACTTT.

The genes are TRBV5-4 and TRBJ2-2, with 10 bases identical to TRBD2. CDR3 length: 18 amino acids. Germline CDR1 reads SGHNT; CDR2 reads YYREEE (reference sequence). Losses at the gene ends were 0 bases for V and 8 bases for J; bases not matched to a gene: 13. The chain's CDR3 is CASSLALAGATAGGELFF. For the CDR3, the DNA is TGTGCCAGCAGCTTGGCCCTAGCGGGGGCCACTGCGGGTGGGGAGCTGTTTTTT.

The rearrangement uses TRBV19 and TRBJ2-6, with D uncertain. Germline V gene sequence: CDR1 LNHDA, CDR2 SQIVND (reference sequence). Trimming removed 6 bases at V and 0 bases at J, with 9 bases between. This CDR3 has 15 residues. The CDR3: CASRSESSGANVLTF. CDR3 DNA sequence: TGTGCCAGTAGATCGGAGAGCTCTGGGGCCAACGTCCTGACTTTC.

V usage is TRBV7-2 and J usage is TRBJ1-4; TRBD1 agrees at 10 bases. With V trimmed by 4 bases and J by 8 bases, 4 bases remained unmatched. The CDR3 is 14 residues long. From germline, CDR1 is SGHTA and CDR2 FQGNSA. The CDR3 DNA follows: TGTGCCAGCAGCTCGACAGGGGGCGGAGAAAAACTGTTTTTT. Its protein is CASSSTGGGEKLFF.

The V and J genes are TRBV19 and TRBJ1-3, with D possibly TRBD1 on 6 matching bases. CDR3 length: 17 amino acids. V lost 6 bases and J lost 1, with 19 bases in between. Looked up from germline, CDR1 is LNHDA and CDR2 is SQIVND (reference sequence). CDR3 in amino acids: CASRTSGQGLSGNTIYF. CDR3 nucleotide sequence: TGTGCCAGTAGAACCTCGGGTCAGGGGTTGTCTGGAAACACCATATATTTT.

V is TRBV4-1 and J is TRBJ2-7; possibly TRBD2 for D (6 bases). CDR1 and CDR2 (germline): MGHRA, YSYEKL. Trimming removed 5 bases at V and 6 bases at J, with 14 bases between. The CDR3 totals 13 residues. This CDR3 reads CASSDRRRVEQYF. The DNA of the CDR3 is TGCGCCAGCAGCGATCGTCGGAGGGTCGAGCAGTACTTC.

This chain uses TRBV7-9 with TRBJ2-7; possibly TRBD2 for D (6 bases). The germline gives CDR1 SEHNR, CDR2 FQNEAQ (reference sequence). This CDR3 is built from 14 residues. Trimming stripped 5 bases from V and 2 bases from J, with 13 bases between. CDR3 coding DNA: TGTGCCAGCAGCATTAGCGGAGGCACCTACGAGCAGTACTTC. Encoded protein: CASSISGGTYEQYF.

The J gene is TRBJ2-3, the V gene TRBV19; 11 nucleotides line up with TRBD2. Unmatched junction bases numbered 6, after V lost 5 bases and J lost 5 bases. CDR3 length: 15 residues. CDR1 and CDR2 (germline): LNHDA, SQIVND (reference sequence). CDR3 bases: TGTGCCAGTAGTTTATTAGCGGGGGGGCGAGATACGCAGTATTTT. It yields the protein CASSLLAGGRDTQYF. The complete variable domain, with remaining parts taken from reference TRBV19 and TRBJ2-3, reads DGGITQSPKYLFRKEGQNVTLSCEQNLNHDAMYWYRQDPGQGLRLIYYSQIVNDFQKGDIAEGYSVSREKKESFPLTVTSAQKNPTAFYLCASSLLAGGRDTQYFGPGTRLTVL.

The genes are TRBV5-4 and TRBJ1-4; 7 bases agree with TRBD1. The CDR3 extends over 17 amino acids. V was pared by 5 bases and J by 0 bases, with 10 bases of the junction left unmatched. Germline V lookup: CDR1 SGHNT, CDR2 YYREEE (reference sequence). The CDR3 protein is CASSSREGGATNEKLFF. Written as DNA, the CDR3 is TGTGCCAGCAGTTCCCGGGAAGGGGGCGCAACTAATGAAAAACTGTTTTTT. The full variable domain, in which reference TRBV5-4 and TRBJ1-4 provide the parts outside the CDR3, is ETGVTQSPTHLIKTRGQQVTLRCSSQSGHNTVSWYQQALGQGPQFIFQYYREEENGRGNFPPRFSGLQFPNYSSELNVNALELDDSALYLCASSSREGGATNEKLFFGSGTQLSVL.

The chain has TRBV20-1 and TRBJ1-1, with D possibly TRBD1 on 5 matching bases. Per germline, CDR1 DFQATT and CDR2 SNEGSKA (reference sequence). This CDR3 spans 11 amino acids. Trimming removed 5 bases from V and 4 bases from J, with 8 bases in between. The CDR3 loop is CSASGGTEAFF. The CDR3 DNA reads as TGCAGTGCTTCCGGGGGCACTGAAGCTTTCTTT.

The chain employs TRBV5-1 and TRBJ1-2, with 8 bases matching TRBD1. J was trimmed by 7 bases and V by 3 bases; bases with no gene match: 8. The CDR3 length is 14 residues. Germline CDR1 reads SGHRS; CDR2 reads YFSETQ. The CDR3 spells CASSSRTGSGGYTF. DNA for the CDR3: TGCGCCAGCAGCTCACGGACAGGGTCTGGTGGCTACACCTTC. Supplemented by reference TRBV5-1 and TRBJ1-2, the full variable domain reads KAGVTQTPRYLIKTRGQQVTLSCSPISGHRSVSWYQQTPGQGLQFLFEYFSETQRNKGNFPGRFSGRQFSNSRSEMNVSTLELGDSALYLCASSSRTGSGGYTFGSGTRLTVV.

The genes are TRBV4-3 and TRBJ2-1; no definite D call. CDR3 length: 15 amino acids. Per the germline V gene, CDR1 is LGHNA and CDR2 is YSLEER. Trimming stripped 0 bases from V and 5 bases from J, with 11 bases between. This CDR3 is CASSQDGSVHNEQFF. The CDR3 region has the DNA TGCGCCAGCAGCCAAGATGGTAGTGTTCACAATGAGCAGTTCTTC.

The rearrangement links TRBV4-2 to TRBJ1-5; tentative D call: TRBD1 (6 bases). Germline values: CDR1 LGHNA, CDR2 YNFKEQ. The ends were cut back, 3 bases at V and 0 bases at J, with 12 bases in the middle. The CDR3 loop spans 16 amino acids. The CDR3 region has the DNA TGTGCCAGCAGCCAGGAGGACAGCCGTAGCAATCAGCCCCAGCATTTT. This sequence encodes CASSQEDSRSNQPQHF.

With regard to this clone: Relative to the germline gene, one junction end is altered; a read error may explain this. V usage is TRBV19 and J usage is TRBJ2-7; perhaps TRBD1 as D (5 bases). The length of the CDR3 is 14 residues. CDR1 LNHDA and CDR2 SQIVND come from the germline V gene (reference sequence). The CDR3 DNA reads TGTGCCAGTACCGAAAGGGGCCGGTCCTCCGAGCAGTACTTC. Translated, it gives CASTERGRSSEQYF. Full variable domain (missing parts from reference TRBV19 and TRBJ2-7): DGGITQSPKYLFRKEGQNVTLSCEQNLNHDAMYWYRQDPGQGLRLIYYSQIVNDFQKGDIAEGYSVSREKKESFPLTVTSAQKNPTAFYLCASTERGRSSEQYFGPGTRLTVT.

The chain is built from TRBV7-6 and TRBJ2-7, with a possible D match to TRBD2 (5 bases). The CDR3 extends over 14 amino acids. The V gene lost 5 bases and the J gene lost 5 bases, with 16 bases spanning the gap. The V gene's germline CDR1 is SGHVS and CDR2 FNYEAQ. CDR3 loop: CASSRLTTGNEQYF. Written as DNA, the CDR3 is TGTGCCAGCAGCCGGCTCACGACGGGGAACGAGCAGTACTTC.

The chain links TRBV2 to TRBJ1-2; D is ambiguous. V lost 1 base and J 10 bases, leaving 10 bases between the germline ends. The CDR3 has 12 amino acids. Germline lookup yields CDR1 SNHLY and CDR2 FYNNEI. The CDR3 spells CASSEGGSYYTF. The CDR3 DNA reads TGTGCCAGCAGTGAAGGAGGCAGCTACTACACCTTC.